Below are 17 T cell receptor beta chains sequenced from a single sample in a study of beta chain features in type 1 diabetes. All of the isolated RNA was reverse transcribed, so expressed TCRB transcripts were sequenced. TCRdb's table, derived via immunoSEQ multiplex PCR, lists solely in-frame clones and lacks some. The sample shows 30,000 or so clones, roughly 61% of them seen only once. Study-wide results and limits: Researchers report that Type 1 diabetes patients had moderately but significantly shorter TCRB CDR3s across all four CD4+ subsets.

Their target antigens are unknown. Sequences were obtained from Tregs from blood. These receptors all stem from a woman aged 25 to 39 with type 1 diabetes.

The rearrangement links TRBV28 to TRBJ1-1; no definite D call. V lost 9 bases and J 0 bases, leaving 11 bases between the germline ends. Per the germline V gene, CDR1 is MDHEN and CDR2 is SYDVKM. This CDR3 contains 13 residues. CDR3 in amino acids: CASQTRVNTEAFF. CDR3 coding DNA: TGTGCCAGTCAGACCCGGGTGAACACTGAAGCTTTCTTT.

This clone turned up a few times. The chain joins TRBV27 to TRBJ2-1; D unclear. Trimming shortened V by 5 bases and J by 6 bases, and 5 bases separated the two germline ends. Germline-derived CDR1 and CDR2 are MNHEY and SMNVEV (reference sequence). This CDR3 has 11 residues. CDR3 sequence reads: CASSRFNEQFF. DNA for the CDR3: TGTGCCAGCAGTCGTTTCAATGAGCAGTTCTTC.

This chain links TRBV20-1 with TRBJ1-1, with a weak D call TRBD1 (6 bases). CDR3 size: 11 residues. Germline CDR1 DFQATT, CDR2 SNEGSKA (reference sequence). Trimming took off 4 bases at V and 7 bases at J, with 10 bases between the two ends. The CDR3 loop is CSANRDREAFF. The CDR3 DNA is TGCAGTGCTAACAGGGACCGTGAAGCTTTCTTT.

This chain connects TRBV6-6 to TRBJ2-1, with a tentative D call TRBD1 (6 bases). V dropped 3 bases and J dropped 7 bases, with 10 bases sitting between them. The CDR3 is 13 amino acids. Germline V gives CDR1 MNHNY, CDR2 SVGAGI (reference sequence). The CDR3 region is CASSYQGWNEQFF. The CDR3 DNA follows: TGTGCCAGCAGTTATCAGGGGTGGAATGAGCAGTTCTTC.

The J gene is TRBJ2-5, the V gene TRBV19, with D possibly matching TRBD1 (5 bases). TRBJ2-7 explains the end of the DNA better; the J call may be wrong. Germline CDR1 and CDR2: LNHDA and SQIVND (reference sequence). The CDR3 consists of 14 residues. This CDR3 reads CASRSQGPTYEQYF. The CDR3 region has the DNA TGTGCCAGTAGGTCCCAGGGTCCCACCTACGAGCAGTACTTC.

The chain employs TRBV29-1 and TRBJ2-1; tentatively, D is TRBD2 (6 bases). This CDR3 has 11 residues. V lost 5 bases to trimming and J lost 8 bases, with 10 bases between them. The germline V gene encodes CDR1 SQVTM and CDR2 ANQGSEA. The CDR3 loop reads CSVLWRDEQFF. In nucleotides, the CDR3 is TGCAGCGTTTTGTGGAGGGATGAGCAGTTCTTC.

The chain recombines TRBV13 with TRBJ1-2; tentatively, D is TRBD1 (6 bases). CDR3 length: 18 residues. With 0 bases removed from V and 4 bases from J, the gap between germline ends came to 21 bases. The germline CDR1 and CDR2 sequences are PRHDT and FYEKMQ (reference sequence). The CDR3: CASSLGLGGGLGPYGYTF. CDR3 bases: TGTGCCAGCAGCTTAGGCTTAGGGGGTGGTCTAGGACCCTATGGCTACACCTTC.

The rearrangement joins TRBV29-1 to TRBJ1-3; the D gene is possibly TRBD1 (5 bases). The CDR3 totals 14 residues. V was clipped by 0 bases and J by 8 bases, with 14 bases between them. Germline values: CDR1 SQVTM, CDR2 ANQGSEA. The CDR3, as DNA: TGCAGCGTTGAAGAGGACGGGGGAAGGCACACCATATATTTT. This codes for CSVEEDGGRHTIYF.

The CDR3 region is CASSLSGFTEAFF. The CDR3 nucleotides are TGTGCCAGCAGCTTATCAGGGTTCACTGAAGCTTTCTTT. The chain uses TRBV7-3 and TRBJ1-1, with TRBD1 as a possible D gene (5 bases). V lost 2 bases and J 4 bases, leaving 8 bases between the germline ends. Germline V gene data show CDR1 as SGHTA and CDR2 as FQGTGA. This CDR3 spans 13 amino acids.

The V gene is TRBV5-1, the J gene TRBJ2-1; TRBD2 matches 11 bases. Trimming removed 5 bases from V and 6 bases from J; junction bases left unmatched: 13. The CDR3 is 17 residues long. Germline CDR1 SGHRS, CDR2 YFSETQ. The CDR3 region is CASSRTSGRDFFNEQFF. The CDR3 DNA sequence: TGCGCCAGCAGTCGGACTAGCGGGCGAGATTTTTTCAATGAGCAGTTCTTC.

V usage is TRBV7-2 and J usage is TRBJ1-1; D possibly corresponds to TRBD1 (5 bases). V was cut by 5 bases and J by 3 bases, with 13 bases left in between. The CDR3 loop spans 14 amino acids. Germline V gene lookup returns CDR1 SGHTA and CDR2 FQGNSA. CDR3 in DNA: TGTGCCAGCAGCCAGCTGGCGGGGGACACTGAAGCTTTCTTT. Its translation: CASSQLAGDTEAFF.

This chain connects TRBV27 to TRBJ2-1; TRBD1 might be the D (7 bases). Germline lookup yields CDR1 MNHEY and CDR2 SMNVEV (reference sequence). The CDR3 contains 14 residues. V lost 5 bases to trimming and J lost 7 bases, with 15 bases between them. CDR3 sequence: CASSRARGRNEQFF. In DNA form, the CDR3 reads TGTGCCAGCAGTCGGGCCAGGGGGAGGAATGAGCAGTTCTTC.

The chain combines TRBV7-2 with TRBJ2-5; 10 bases are a match to TRBD2. This CDR3 contains 15 residues. The germline CDR1 and CDR2 sequences are SGHTA and FQGNSA. V lost 2 bases, J lost 5 bases, and 5 bases stayed unmatched. The CDR3 sequence: CASSLFTSGKETQYF. In DNA form, the CDR3 reads TGTGCCAGCAGCTTATTTACTAGCGGGAAGGAGACCCAGTACTTC.

J is TRBJ2-1 and V is TRBV28; TRBD1 matches 8 bases. Germline-derived CDR1 and CDR2 are MDHEN and SYDVKM. The CDR3 has 14 residues. With V trimmed by 3 bases and J by 6 bases, 4 bases remained unmatched. CDR3 sequence: CASSFPGGRNEQFF. In DNA, the CDR3 is TGTGCCAGCAGTTTCCCAGGGGGCCGCAATGAGCAGTTCTTC.

Points on this clone: One end of the junction does not line up with germline, which may come from a read error. The rearrangement uses TRBV7-7 and TRBJ2-3; D not resolved. CDR1 is SSHAT, CDR2 FNYEAQ, per germline (reference sequence). The CDR3 has 14 residues. The DNA of the CDR3 is TGTGCTAGCAGCCCAAACTCTAGAACAGATACGCAGTATTTT. Translated: CASSPNSRTDTQYF.

This chain links TRBV11-2 with TRBJ2-1, with D unclear. From germline, CDR1 is SGHAT and CDR2 FQNNGV. The CDR3 is made up of 16 amino acids. The V end was cut by 5 bases, the J end by 0 bases, with 14 bases between. The CDR3 DNA follows: TGTGCCAGCAGCCCAACGCATCCCAGCTCCTACAATGAGCAGTTCTTC. Translated: CASSPTHPSSYNEQFF.

There are a few counts of this clone. The rearrangement uses TRBV7-9 and TRBJ2-3; the D gene is possibly TRBD2 (5 bases). This CDR3 region has 15 residues. Per germline, CDR1 SEHNR and CDR2 FQNEAQ (reference sequence). V lost 5 bases and J 0 bases, leaving 12 bases between the germline ends. The CDR3 spells CASSHEGYSTDTQYF. DNA for the CDR3: TGTGCCAGCAGCCATGAGGGCTACAGCACAGATACGCAGTATTTT.